What follows is one T cell receptor (beta chain) and its context. In the original processing: Nucleated cell counts were estimated from reference gene primer amplification. Sequencing was performed with immunoSEQ multiplex PCR; in TCRdb, only in-frame clones are kept and a portion is missing. From that table come the V and J calls and clone size; the DNA was used to work out D and trimming. The sample has fewer than 150,000 clones, approximately 87% seen once. The source of the sample is a study of blood T cell repertoires in COVID-19. Germline CDR1 MNHEY, CDR2 SVGAGI. Trimming left V 11 bases short and J 12 bases short, with 26 bases between. The length of the CDR3 is 14 residues.

The sample comprised peripheral blood. The V and J genes are TRBV6-5 and TRBJ2-1; tentative D call: TRBD2 (6 bases). This receptor was taken from a woman between 40 and 50 years old with acute or convalescent COVID-19. CDR3 sequence reads: CAVRRGFTKEGQFF. CDR3 DNA: TGTGCCGTCCGTAGGGGATTCACCAAGGAGGGGCAGTTCTTC.